The following is a T cell receptor (beta chain) sequence with its context. The assay was immunoSEQ multiplex PCR, and TCRdb's table has in-frame clones only and misses some. The data show about 200,000 clones, 70% to 90% seen once. The sample originates from a study of blood T cell repertoires in COVID-19. The receptor comes from a human donor in a cohort sampled during active COVID-19. Sequencing was carried out using peripheral blood.

The CDR3 sequence is CASSPDGGRGEQYF. The CDR3 coding sequence is TGTGCCAGCAGCCCTGATGGGGGGAGGGGCGAGCAGTACTTC. The chain combines TRBV12-1 with TRBJ2-7; the table's D call TRBD2 went unverified against the DNA. TRBV12-1 is tagged as a pseudogene. The CDR3 consists of 14 residues.